These T cell receptor beta chains were read from a single sample in a study of graft-versus-host responses after intestinal transplantation. These TCRs' antigens remain unknown. Profiled with immunoSEQ multiplex PCR; TCRdb holds only in-frame clones, not every one. The table has approximately 110,000 clones, approximately 94% seen once. Sequenced here: unstimulated CD4+ T cells sorted from spleen or lymph node cells, sampled before transplant. These receptors came from a human donor who was the organ donor for an intestinal transplant. Both conserved end residues are part of each CDR3. A D gene is named only where the DNA matches it firmly. Part of the rows lack a size; the others show once, few, many or a class for expanded clones.

v_call	d_call	j_call	clone_size	cdr3_aa
TRBV5-1	TRBD2	TRBJ2-5	-	CASSLDAGGLLETQYF
TRBV9	-	TRBJ2-2	-	CASSVIGSGTGELFF
TRBV5-1	-	TRBJ2-5	-	CASRPAGLQETQYF
TRBV19	-	TRBJ2-1	-	CASIATRADNEQFF
TRBV19	TRBD2	TRBJ2-3	-	CASRTSGRDTQYF
TRBV5-1	TRBD2	TRBJ2-3	-	CASSLAVSGSTDTQYF
TRBV15	-	TRBJ2-2	-	CATSRTPSKGNTGELFF
TRBV6-6	-	TRBJ2-3	-	CASSYSGQTQYF
TRBV29-1	-	TRBJ2-5	-	CSAGGTVNQGQYF
TRBV5-5	-	TRBJ2-6	-	CASSPKRSSGANVLTF
TRBV30	TRBD2	TRBJ2-1	-	CAWSLAGAVTYNEQFF
TRBV11-2	-	TRBJ2-7	-	CASSFNPTRDGTYEQYF
TRBV5-1	-	TRBJ1-4	-	CASSLGLTNWEKLFF
TRBV1	-	TRBJ2-1	-	CTSSPSGSYNEQFF
TRBV7-3	-	TRBJ2-7	-	CASSFRVLGEQYF
TRBV11-3	TRBD1	TRBJ2-5	-	CASSCSPTGYQETQYF
TRBV11-2	TRBD1	TRBJ2-1	-	CASSLVGQGYNEQFF
TRBV25-1	TRBD1	TRBJ2-7	-	CASSESIPRTGGYYEQYF
TRBV7-7	-	TRBJ2-1	-	CASSSIGLSNEQFF
TRBV30	-	TRBJ2-1	-	CAWTPELYNEQFF
TRBV25-1	TRBD2	TRBJ2-5	-	CASSPMGGGPQETQYF
TRBV6-1	-	TRBJ2-1	-	CASSARYNEQFF
TRBV10-3	-	TRBJ2-1	-	CAISEQVTYNEQFF
TRBV30	-	TRBJ1-2	-	CAWTRTESPYGYTF
TRBV9	-	TRBJ1-1	-	CASSQTTDLNTEAFF
TRBV5-1	-	TRBJ2-7	-	CASSLGAEVSEQYF
TRBV7-9	TRBD2	TRBJ2-3	-	CASSPWGLAGVTDTQYF
TRBV5-1	TRBD2	TRBJ2-3	-	CASSPGLAGVTDTQYF
TRBV5-1	-	TRBJ2-2	-	CASSLAGENTGELFF
TRBV2	TRBD2	TRBJ2-7	-	CAGTSGRAIEQYF
TRBV6-1	-	TRBJ2-7	-	CASSRYYEQYF
TRBV6-5	-	TRBJ2-1	-	CASSTPSGRRNEQFF
TRBV6-5	-	TRBJ1-1	-	CASSSRSNRYGTEAFF
TRBV7-9	-	TRBJ2-6	-	CASSRLQGSGANVLTF
TRBV7-2	-	TRBJ2-5	-	CASSRRETQYF
TRBV19	-	TRBJ1-1	-	CASSAWSDWDTEAFF
TRBV10-3	-	TRBJ1-2	-	CAISVYPGGYTF
TRBV6-5	TRBD2	TRBJ2-7	-	CASSPDTGGVEQYF
TRBV2	-	TRBJ2-3	-	CASSEQGNRQYF
TRBV20-1	-	TRBJ2-7	-	CSARIAYEQYF
TRBV18	-	TRBJ2-5	-	CASSPPSGLGQETQYF
TRBV30	TRBD1	TRBJ2-1	-	CAWSVSRTGVGNEQFF
TRBV6-4	-	TRBJ2-5	-	CASSDLGDQETQYF
TRBV10-3	-	TRBJ2-2	-	CAISARDTTGELFF
TRBV6-1	TRBD2	TRBJ2-3	-	CASSVLAGGYTDTQYF
TRBV30	-	TRBJ1-1	-	CAWSKGNTEAFF
TRBV5-4	TRBD2	TRBJ2-5	-	CASSFFRVAGNEPQYF
TRBV5-1	TRBD2	TRBJ2-2	-	CASSLLAGANGELFF
TRBV30	-	TRBJ2-5	once	CAWSVAPRGETQYF
TRBV11-3	TRBD2	TRBJ2-1	once	CASSSGLAGANEQFF
TRBV12-5	-	TRBJ1-2	-	CARRTDGYTF
TRBV5-4	TRBD1	TRBJ2-7	few	CASSAGQGPYEQYF
TRBV27	-	TRBJ2-7	-	CASSLYGGIFSYEQYF
TRBV28	-	TRBJ1-1	-	CASSFSGTEAFF